The clone carrying this TCR beta chain was recorded a few times. Antigen: not known. The data derive from a study of T cell repertoires in cytomegalovirus infection. Study overall: Public TCR beta signatures were indicative of both CMV infection and a matching HLA type. Findings of the study overall: People with CMV and the relevant HLA were identified by cumulative public TCR beta family frequency. In two of eight donors, the top clonotype was HLA-C-restricted CMV-specific.

The CDR3 is 12 amino acids. V lost 7 bases to trimming and J lost 4 bases, with 9 bases between them. The germline CDR1 and CDR2 sequences are SGHTS and YDEGEE. TCRdb fed the reads into MiXCR, producing one record per CDR3 protein. The table has about 260,000 distinct CDR3 sequences, around 15% seen once; the top ten hold about 8.7%. Input material: PBMCs. The origin of this receptor is a human donor in good health (CMV status not recorded). Some clones in this sample may be carry-over from other donors' samples. This sequence joins TRBV5-8 and TRBJ1-5; D perhaps matches TRBD1 (5 bases). For the CDR3, the DNA is TGTGCCAGCCGACAGCTTAATCAGCCCCAGCATTTT. It translates to CASRQLNQPQHF.